Listed below are T cell receptor beta chains from one sample, sequenced in a study of T cells in Graves' hyperthyroidism and ophthalmopathy. MiXCR, applied by TCRdb to the multiplex PCR reads, yields one record per CDR3 protein. Of 90,000 to 120,000 distinct CDR3 sequences listed, roughly 15% are singletons. Sequencing was carried out using blood. Receptors were obtained from a woman between 45 and 65 years old with Graves' hyperthyroidism. Both conserved end residues are part of each CDR3.

length,J,V,CDR3
14,TRBJ2-1,TRBV6-1,CAGGRTASMDEQFF
15,TRBJ2-2,TRBV5-6,CASSLKGTNTGELFF
15,TRBJ1-3,TRBV6-5,CASRPRAHSGNTIYF
14,TRBJ2-3,TRBV18,CASSLSPLADTQYF
17,TRBJ2-1,TRBV27,CASSSRLAWDTYNEQFF
13,TRBJ2-7,TRBV27,CASSFWGPYEQYF
13,TRBJ2-7,TRBV7-8,CASSSQGFYEQYF
13,TRBJ2-2,TRBV30,CAQMRENTGELFF
15,TRBJ2-1,TRBV3-1,CASSQIAGGPAEQFF
13,TRBJ1-2,TRBV28,CASSTQSAYGYTF
14,TRBJ1-4,TRBV19,CASSDYATNEKLFF
17,TRBJ2-5,TRBV3-1,CASSQEGLAGGPETQYF
15,TRBJ1-1,TRBV28,CASRTGGGKNTEAFF
13,TRBJ2-2,TRBV3-1,CASSNRGTGELFF
17,TRBJ2-2,TRBV19,CASSIRGRTKNTGELFF
16,TRBJ2-1,TRBV2,CASSTPGLAGVNEQFF
15,TRBJ2-2,TRBV29-1,CSAIRDRDNTGELFF
18,TRBJ1-4,TRBV20-1,CSARSGELLVAANEKLFF
14,TRBJ1-3,TRBV2,CASSRDSSGNTIYF
14,TRBJ2-1,TRBV11-2,CASSLGKGGNEQFF
14,TRBJ2-7,TRBV4-2,CASSLGLTGYEQYF
15,TRBJ2-1,TRBV7-8,CASSLVGGGYNEQFF
13,TRBJ1-5,TRBV9,CASNREGGEPQHF
18,TRBJ2-5,TRBV7-6,CASSPRRALAGQGETQYF
11,TRBJ1-1,TRBV28,CASSLSTEAFF
15,TRBJ1-1,TRBV19,CASSSGSSMNTEAFF
15,TRBJ2-1,TRBV5-1,CASGSSGVAYNEQFF
14,TRBJ2-5,TRBV3-1,CASSQEEEIQTQYF
16,TRBJ2-7,TRBV5-4,CASSSRPGLTYYEQYF
16,TRBJ2-2,TRBV5-1,CASSSGTASNTGELFF
16,TRBJ1-4,TRBV11-2,CASSFRQLSTNEKLFF
13,TRBJ2-5,TRBV2,CASRQGVLETQYF
17,TRBJ2-7,TRBV7-9,CASSFSKRQGPFYEQYF
14,TRBJ2-7,TRBV7-9,CASSLGTTTYEQYF
17,TRBJ2-1,TRBV11-2,CASSLDLTSGRGYEQFF
15,TRBJ1-1,TRBV18,CASSPFGGEYTEAFF
15,TRBJ2-1,TRBV5-1,CASRRAGALYNEQFF
15,TRBJ1-1,TRBV6-1,CASSDRVAFNTEAFF
14,TRBJ1-1,TRBV5-1,CASHRDRADTEAFF
18,TRBJ2-1,TRBV11-1,CASHPAGGAASGSNEQFF
14,TRBJ2-3,TRBV7-9,CASSPPGGADTQYF
14,TRBJ1-1,TRBV20-1,CSASLRGLNTEAFF
15,TRBJ1-4,TRBV2,CASKAEPATNEKLFF
13,TRBJ2-1,TRBV20-1,CSAGASGPNEQFF
17,TRBJ2-7,TRBV18,CASSHYPPGTEFNEQYF
15,TRBJ1-1,TRBV20-1,CSARMGRTFYTEAFF
13,TRBJ2-2,TRBV5-1,CASSYRWTGELFF
15,TRBJ1-1,TRBV5-1,CASSLVPGSGTEAFF
13,TRBJ1-1,TRBV4-2,CASSQDFRTEAFF
13,TRBJ2-7,TRBV28,CASTGRVHYEQYF
12,TRBJ1-1,TRBV30,CAWSTRYAEAFF
15,TRBJ1-5,TRBV19,CASSEIGEGNQPQHF
17,TRBJ1-3,TRBV30,CAWSAPGTRRSGNTIYF